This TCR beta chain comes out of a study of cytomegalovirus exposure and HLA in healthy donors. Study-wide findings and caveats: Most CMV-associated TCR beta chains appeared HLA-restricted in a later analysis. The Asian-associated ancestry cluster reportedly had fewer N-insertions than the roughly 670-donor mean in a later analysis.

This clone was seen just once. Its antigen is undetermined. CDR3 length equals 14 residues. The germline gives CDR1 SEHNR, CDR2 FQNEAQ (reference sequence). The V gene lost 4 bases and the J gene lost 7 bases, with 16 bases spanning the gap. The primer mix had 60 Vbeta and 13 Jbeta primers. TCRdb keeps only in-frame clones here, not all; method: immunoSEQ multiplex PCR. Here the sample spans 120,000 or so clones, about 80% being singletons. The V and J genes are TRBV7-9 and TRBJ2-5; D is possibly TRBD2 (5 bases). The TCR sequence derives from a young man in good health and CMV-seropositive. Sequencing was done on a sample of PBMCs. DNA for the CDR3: TGTGCCAGCAGCTCGGGGATCAAACGGGGGACCCAGTACTTC. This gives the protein CASSSGIKRGTQYF.